The 18 T cell receptor beta chains listed next were all sequenced from one sample in a study of memory CD4+ T cells and cytomegalovirus serostatus. The assay was immunoSEQ multiplex PCR, and TCRdb's table has in-frame clones only and misses some. The sample has about 42,000 clones, approximately 78% seen once. The sort gate was single viable CD3+CD4+CD8-CD45RO+ cells for memory CD4+ T cells. Sequencing was performed on memory CD4+ T cells from blood. These receptors all come from an adult in good health and CMV-seronegative.

This clone was counted once. Other DNA sequences in this sample translate to the same CDR3. V usage is TRBV6-5 and J usage is TRBJ1-1; D not certain. Trimming shortened V by 0 bases and J by 0 bases, and 5 bases separated the two germline ends. Germline CDR1 reads MNHEY; CDR2 reads SVGAGI. The CDR3 extends over 14 amino acids. The CDR3 here is CASSYSRLNTEAFF. The CDR3 DNA follows: TGTGCCAGCAGTTACTCTCGCCTGAACACTGAAGCTTTCTTT.

This chain uses TRBV6-1 with TRBJ2-3, with 8 bases lining up with TRBD1. The CDR3 has 14 residues. The germline gives CDR1 MNHNS, CDR2 SASEGT. Losses at the gene ends were 6 bases for V and 0 bases for J; bases not matched to a gene: 2. The CDR3 region is CASRDRGSTDTQYF. CDR3 DNA sequence: TGTGCCAGCAGAGACAGGGGTAGCACAGATACGCAGTATTTT.

V is TRBV28 and J is TRBJ1-2, with a possible D match to TRBD1 (5 bases). V lost 1 base, J lost 3 bases, and 12 bases lay in between. The germline V gene encodes CDR1 MDHEN and CDR2 SYDVKM. This CDR3 is 15 amino acids long. The CDR3 DNA follows: TGTGCCAGCAGTTTATTGTCGATGGGGGACTATGGCTACACCTTC. This translates into CASSLLSMGDYGYTF.

This clone was counted only a few times. CDR3 residues: CASSLGLNTEAFF. Written as DNA, the CDR3 is TGTGCCAGCAGCTTGGGCCTGAACACTGAAGCTTTCTTT. The chain couples TRBV11-1 to TRBJ1-1; no clear D gene. Per the germline V gene, CDR1 is SGHAT and CDR2 is FQDESV (reference sequence). Trimming took 3 bases from V and 0 from J, leaving 5 bases between them. The CDR3 has 13 residues.

In DNA, the CDR3 is TGTGCCAGCAATATCCAGGGACAGGCGGCGGGTGGCTACACCTTC. This encodes CASNIQGQAAGGYTF. This chain links TRBV27 with TRBJ1-2; 8 bases match TRBD1. The CDR3 is 15 amino acids. Germline CDR1 MNHEY, CDR2 SMNVEV (reference sequence). The V and J ends lost 7 bases and 7 bases, in that order; junction bases with no gene match: 14.

The CDR3 loop is CASSTYGGDNSPLHF. Written as DNA, the CDR3 is TGTGCCAGCTCTACCTATGGGGGGGATAATTCACCCCTCCACTTT. This chain links TRBV28 with TRBJ1-6; possible D gene TRBD1, 5 bases. V was cut by 8 bases and J by 5 bases, with 16 bases left in between. Germline CDR1 and CDR2: MDHEN and SYDVKM. The CDR3 extends over 15 amino acids. The full variable domain, completed using reference TRBV28 and TRBJ1-6, is DVKVTQSSRYLVKRTGEKVFLECVQDMDHENMFWYRQDPGLGLRLIYFSYDVKMKEKGDIPEGYSVSREKKERFSLILESASTNQTSMYLCASSTYGGDNSPLHFGNGTRLTVT.

This clone was recorded once. The gene calls are TRBV5-1 and TRBJ1-1; D perhaps matches TRBD1 (5 bases). Trimming took off 1 base at V and 1 base at J, with 11 bases between the two ends. CDR3 length equals 15 residues. CDR1 is SGHRS and CDR2 is YFSETQ in the germline V gene. The CDR3: CASSLRDRENTEAFF. Written as DNA, the CDR3 is TGCGCCAGCAGCTTGCGTGACAGAGAGAACACTGAAGCTTTCTTT. Combining the CDR3 with reference TRBV5-1 and TRBJ1-1 gives the whole variable domain KAGVTQTPRYLIKTRGQQVTLSCSPISGHRSVSWYQQTPGQGLQFLFEYFSETQRNKGNFPGRFSGRQFSNSRSEMNVSTLELGDSALYLCASSLRDRENTEAFFGQGTRLTVV.

The chain uses TRBV5-4 and TRBJ2-7, with a weak D call TRBD1 (6 bases). CDR1 is SGHNT and CDR2 is YYREEE in the germline V gene (reference sequence). V lost 0 bases and J lost 4, with 14 bases in between. The CDR3 consists of 15 residues. This chain's CDR3 is CASSLGAGDLYEQYF. The CDR3 DNA sequence: TGTGCCAGCAGCTTGGGGGCAGGGGACCTTTACGAGCAGTACTTC.

The rearrangement links TRBV6-1 to TRBJ1-5, with unresolved D. The CDR3 runs to 15 residues. With 6 bases removed from V and 2 bases from J, the gap between germline ends came to 14 bases. From germline, CDR1 is MNHNS and CDR2 SASEGT. CDR3 protein: CASSRTFEGNQPQHF. As DNA, the CDR3 is TGTGCCAGCAGCCGGACTTTTGAAGGCAATCAGCCCCAGCATTTT.

V usage is TRBV7-9 and J usage is TRBJ2-1; D might be TRBD1 (6 bases). This CDR3 is 14 amino acids long. CDR1 and CDR2 (germline): SEHNR, FQNEAQ (reference sequence). Between the trimmed V and J ends, which lost 5 bases and 6 bases, there was a span of 14 bases. Here the CDR3 DNA reads TGTGCCAGCAGCCCAGTCCTGGACAGCAATGAGCAGTTCTTC. Translated, it gives CASSPVLDSNEQFF.

The chain links TRBV4-1 to TRBJ2-1, with a possible D match to TRBD2 (5 bases). Trimming took off 1 base at V and 5 bases at J, with 12 bases between the two ends. The CDR3 runs to 15 residues. Germline V gene lookup returns CDR1 MGHRA and CDR2 YSYEKL. In DNA form, the CDR3 reads TGCGCCAGCAGCCAAGGGGAGAGCATTAACAATGAGCAGTTCTTC. It is translated as CASSQGESINNEQFF.

The chain uses TRBV7-2 and TRBJ1-1; possible D gene TRBD1, 5 bases. Between the trimmed V and J ends, which lost 3 bases and 5 bases, there was a span of 22 bases. Germline V gene data show CDR1 as SGHTA and CDR2 as FQGNSA. The CDR3 has 17 amino acids. The CDR3 DNA follows: TGTGCCAGCAGCTTTACGCCGGGACCCCGGCTGGCAACTGAAGCTTTCTTT. It specifies CASSFTPGPRLATEAFF.

The chain employs TRBV29-1 and TRBJ2-5; 7 nucleotides agree with TRBD1. This CDR3 region has 15 residues. Per germline, CDR1 SQVTM and CDR2 ANQGSEA. V lost 2 bases and J lost 0; bases outside the gene matches: 6. CDR3 nucleotides: TGCAGCGTTGAAAGGGGACAGTCGTACCAAGAGACCCAGTACTTC. This encodes CSVERGQSYQETQYF.

This clone is categorized as medium-sized. The chain links TRBV10-3 to TRBJ1-1, with D perhaps matching TRBD1 (6 bases). The CDR3 extends over 13 amino acids. V lost 7 bases and J 0 bases, leaving 9 bases between the germline ends. Germline loops: CDR1 ENHRY, CDR2 SYGVKD. CDR3 nucleotides: TGTGCCATCACCAGGGGTGTGAACACTGAAGCTTTCTTT. It translates to CAITRGVNTEAFF.

V gene TRBV28 combines with J gene TRBJ1-6; D ambiguous. Trimming removed 8 bases at V and 6 bases at J, with 14 bases between. The CDR3 extends over 14 amino acids. Germline V CDR1 and CDR2: MDHEN, SYDVKM. In nucleotides, the CDR3 is TGTGCCAGCTTGGAGGTGGGCGGTAATTCACCCCTCCACTTT. Protein product: CASLEVGGNSPLHF.

The chain employs TRBV7-9 and TRBJ2-1, with D unclear. This CDR3 region has 15 residues. CDR1 SEHNR and CDR2 FQNEAQ come from the germline V gene (reference sequence). Trimming took off 2 bases at V and 2 bases at J, with 10 bases between the two ends. DNA of the CDR3: TGTGCCAGCAGCTTAAATCTAGGGCCCTACAATGAGCAGTTCTTC. This gives the protein CASSLNLGPYNEQFF.

V is TRBV4-2 and J is TRBJ2-7; 9 bases fit TRBD1. Per germline, CDR1 LGHNA and CDR2 YNFKEQ. The CDR3 is 14 amino acids. V was pared by 1 base and J by 3 bases, with 1 base of the junction left unmatched. This CDR3 is CASSQGQGDYEQYF. CDR3 in DNA: TGTGCCAGCAGCCAAGGACAGGGGGACTACGAGCAGTACTTC.

This clone was detected a few times. The chain links TRBV19 to TRBJ1-5, with unresolved D. The V gene lost 1 base and the J gene lost 6 bases, with 7 bases spanning the gap. CDR3 size: 13 residues. The V gene's germline CDR1 is LNHDA and CDR2 SQIVND (reference sequence). This CDR3 reads CASSIGQLQPQHF. CDR3 coding DNA: TGTGCCAGTAGTATAGGCCAGCTTCAGCCCCAGCATTTT.